The table lists the clone carrying this T cell receptor (beta chain) with many counts. The record originates from a study of T-cell reconstitution after alpha-beta-depleted transplantation in children. The CDR3 has 12 residues. V was trimmed by 3 bases and J by 9 bases, leaving 9 bases between them. Germline CDR1 and CDR2: LNHDA and SQIVND (reference sequence). Unique molecular identifiers were used in preparing the TCRbeta library. MiXCR, applied by TCRdb to the PCR reads, yields one record per CDR3 protein. The sample has more than 200,000 distinct CDR3 sequences; approximately 9.8% are singletons. The rearrangement uses TRBV19 and TRBJ2-1, with a weak D call TRBD2 (5 bases). The starting material was PBMCs from the stem cell graft donor, obtained from the stem cell graft. This receptor was taken from a human donor who donated a stem cell graft to a child with SCID. The chain's CDR3 is CASSILGSEQFF. In nucleotides, the CDR3 is TGTGCCAGTAGTATTTTAGGGAGTGAGCAGTTCTTC.